This T cell receptor (beta chain) is drawn from a study of blood T cell repertoires in COVID-19. Study details: Samples came from the United States, Italy and Spain, spanning acute and convalescent COVID-19. Nucleic acid was either cDNA or gDNA, and it came from T cells, B-cell-depleted T cells, or PBMCs.

As handled by the study authors: Amplification from reference gene primers served as the basis for estimated nucleated cell counts. The assay was immunoSEQ multiplex PCR, and TCRdb's table has in-frame clones only and misses some. That table supplies the V and J calls and clone size; D and trimming were determined from the DNA. The sample consists of about 190,000 clones, roughly 88% of them appearing once. CDR1 is MDHEN and CDR2 is SYDVKM in the germline V gene. This CDR3 comprises 16 residues. The V gene lost 1 base and the J gene lost 7 bases, with 19 bases spanning the gap. J is TRBJ1-2 and V is TRBV28; D is perhaps TRBD1 (6 bases). The clonotype comes from a woman in her forties who had recovered from COVID-19. Sequencing used peripheral blood. Written as DNA, the CDR3 is TGTGCCAGCAGTTTATCCTTGGGGGCGCGGTTAACTGGCTACACCTTC. It translates to CASSLSLGARLTGYTF.